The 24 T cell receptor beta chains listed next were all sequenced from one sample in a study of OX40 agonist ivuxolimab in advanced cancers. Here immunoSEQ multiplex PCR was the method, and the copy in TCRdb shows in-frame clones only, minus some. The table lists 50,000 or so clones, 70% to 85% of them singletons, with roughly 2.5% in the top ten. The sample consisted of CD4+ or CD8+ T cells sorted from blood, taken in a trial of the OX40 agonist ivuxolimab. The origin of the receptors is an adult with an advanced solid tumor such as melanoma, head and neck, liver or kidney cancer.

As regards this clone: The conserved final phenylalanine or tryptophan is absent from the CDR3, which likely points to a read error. For the CDR3, the DNA is TGTGCCAGCAGCTCTCGGACAGGGTCTGGCTATGGCTACACCCTC. Protein: CASSSRTGSGYGYTL. This rearrangement joins TRBV7-2 to TRBJ1-2, with TRBD1 matching over 8 bases. The CDR3 is 15 residues long. Germline CDR1 SGHTA, CDR2 FQGNSA. With 4 bases clipped from V and 4 bases from J, the junction kept 8 bases outside the gene matches.

CDR3 in amino acids: CASSQEIGSGGYTF. In nucleotides, the CDR3 is TGCGCCAGCAGCCAAGAGATAGGCAGCGGTGGCTACACCTTC. The chain links TRBV4-3 to TRBJ1-2; D is undetermined. The V end lost 0 bases, the J end lost 7 bases, and 12 bases lay between the germline ends. The germline CDR1 and CDR2 sequences are LGHNA and YSLEER. The CDR3 covers 14 residues.

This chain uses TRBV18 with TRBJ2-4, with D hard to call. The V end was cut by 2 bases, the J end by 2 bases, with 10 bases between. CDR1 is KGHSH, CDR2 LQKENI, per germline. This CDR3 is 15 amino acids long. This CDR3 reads CASSPADGPKNIQYF. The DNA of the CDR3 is TGTGCCAGCTCACCAGCCGACGGTCCCAAAAACATTCAGTACTTC.

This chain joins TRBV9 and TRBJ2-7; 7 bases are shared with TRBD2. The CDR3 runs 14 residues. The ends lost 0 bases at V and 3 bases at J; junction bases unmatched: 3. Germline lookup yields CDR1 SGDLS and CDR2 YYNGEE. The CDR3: CASSVEGGSYEQYF. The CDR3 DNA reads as TGTGCCAGCAGCGTAGAAGGCGGGAGCTACGAGCAGTACTTC.

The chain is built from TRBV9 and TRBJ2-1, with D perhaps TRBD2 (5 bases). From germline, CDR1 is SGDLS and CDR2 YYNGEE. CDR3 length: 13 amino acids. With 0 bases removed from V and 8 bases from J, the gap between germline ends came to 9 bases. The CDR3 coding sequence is TGTGCCAGCAGCGTAGATCTAGCCGATGAGCAGTTCTTC. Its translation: CASSVDLADEQFF.

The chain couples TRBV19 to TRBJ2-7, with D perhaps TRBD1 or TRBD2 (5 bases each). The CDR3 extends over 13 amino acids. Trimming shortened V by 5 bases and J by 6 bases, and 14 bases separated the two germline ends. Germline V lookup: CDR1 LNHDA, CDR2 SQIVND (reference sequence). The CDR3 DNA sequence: TGTGCCAGTAGTCCCGAGGGGACCTCCGAGCAGTACTTC. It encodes CASSPEGTSEQYF.

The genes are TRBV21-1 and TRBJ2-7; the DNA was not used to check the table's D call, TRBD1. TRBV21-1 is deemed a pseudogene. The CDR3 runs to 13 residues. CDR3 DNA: TGTGCCAGCAGACGGGACATATACTACGAGCAGTACTTC. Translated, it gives CASRRDIYYEQYF.

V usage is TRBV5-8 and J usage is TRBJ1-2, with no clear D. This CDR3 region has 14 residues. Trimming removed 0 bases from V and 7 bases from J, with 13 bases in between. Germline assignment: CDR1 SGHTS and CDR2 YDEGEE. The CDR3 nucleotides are TGTGCCAGCAGCTTGGCCGGGTGGTTGAGTGGCTACACCTTC. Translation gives CASSLAGWLSGYTF.

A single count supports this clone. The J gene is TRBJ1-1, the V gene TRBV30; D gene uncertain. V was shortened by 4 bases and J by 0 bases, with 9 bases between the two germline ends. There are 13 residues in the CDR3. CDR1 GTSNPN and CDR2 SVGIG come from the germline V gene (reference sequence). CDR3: CAWTLTVNTEAFF. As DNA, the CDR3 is TGTGCCTGGACCCTCACGGTGAACACTGAAGCTTTCTTT.

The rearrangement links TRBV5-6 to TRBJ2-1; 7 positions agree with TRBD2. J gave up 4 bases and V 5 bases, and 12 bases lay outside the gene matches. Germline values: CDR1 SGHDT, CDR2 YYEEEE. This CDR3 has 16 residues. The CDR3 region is CASRHRRLALYNEQFF. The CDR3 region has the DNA TGTGCCAGCAGACATCGAAGACTAGCTCTATACAATGAGCAGTTCTTC.

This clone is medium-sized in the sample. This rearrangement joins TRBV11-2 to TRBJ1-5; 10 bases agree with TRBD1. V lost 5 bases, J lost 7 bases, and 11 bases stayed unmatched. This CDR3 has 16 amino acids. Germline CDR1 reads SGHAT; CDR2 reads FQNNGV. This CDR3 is CASSLYGTGAEQPQHF. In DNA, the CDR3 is TGTGCCAGCAGCCTTTATGGGACAGGGGCCGAGCAGCCCCAGCATTTT.

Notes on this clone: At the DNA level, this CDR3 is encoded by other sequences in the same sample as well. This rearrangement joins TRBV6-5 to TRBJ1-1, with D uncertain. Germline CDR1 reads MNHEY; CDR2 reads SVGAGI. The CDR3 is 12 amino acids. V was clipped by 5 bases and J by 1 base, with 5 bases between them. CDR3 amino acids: CASSQRNTEAFF. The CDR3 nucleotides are TGTGCCAGCAGTCAGCGGAACACTGAAGCTTTCTTT.

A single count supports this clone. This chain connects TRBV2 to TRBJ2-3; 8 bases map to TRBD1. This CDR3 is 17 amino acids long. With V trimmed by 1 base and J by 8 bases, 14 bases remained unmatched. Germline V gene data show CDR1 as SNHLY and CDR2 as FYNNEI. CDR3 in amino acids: CASSEVAGTGPLGTQYF. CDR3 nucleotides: TGTGCCAGCAGTGAAGTCGCCGGGACAGGTCCCCTAGGTACGCAGTATTTT. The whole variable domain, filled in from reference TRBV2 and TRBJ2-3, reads EPEVTQTPSHQVTQMGQEVILRCVPISNHLYFYWYRQILGQKVEFLVSFYNNEISEKSEIFDDQFSVERPDGSNFTLKIRSTKLEDSAMYFCASSEVAGTGPLGTQYFGPGTRLTVL.

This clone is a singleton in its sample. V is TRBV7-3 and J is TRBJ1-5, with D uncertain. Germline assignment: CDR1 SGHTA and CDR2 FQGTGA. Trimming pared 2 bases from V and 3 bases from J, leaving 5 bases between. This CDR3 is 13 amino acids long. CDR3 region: CASSLGPNQPQHF. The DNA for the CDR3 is TGTGCCAGCAGCTTAGGGCCCAATCAGCCCCAGCATTTT.

The CDR3 spells CASSLGLAGPYEQYF. CDR3 bases: TGCGCCAGCAGCTTGGGTCTAGCGGGACCCTACGAGCAGTACTTC. This sequence joins TRBV5-1 and TRBJ2-7; TRBD2 agrees at 9 bases. J was trimmed by 2 bases and V by 0 bases; bases with no gene match: 3. CDR1 and CDR2 from the germline V gene are SGHRS and YFSETQ. The CDR3 contains 15 residues.

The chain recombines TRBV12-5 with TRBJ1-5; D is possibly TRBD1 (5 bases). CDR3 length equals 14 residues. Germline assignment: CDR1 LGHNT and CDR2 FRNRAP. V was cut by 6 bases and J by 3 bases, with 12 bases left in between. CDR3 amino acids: CASGYRQNNQPQHF. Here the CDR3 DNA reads TGTGCTAGTGGATATCGACAGAACAATCAGCCCCAGCATTTT.

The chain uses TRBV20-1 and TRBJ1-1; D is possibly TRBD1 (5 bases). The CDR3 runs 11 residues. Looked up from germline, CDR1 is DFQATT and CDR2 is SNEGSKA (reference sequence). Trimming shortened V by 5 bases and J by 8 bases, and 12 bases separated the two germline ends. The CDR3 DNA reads TGCAGTGCTTCCAGACAGCTCGAAGCTTTCTTT. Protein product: CSASRQLEAFF.

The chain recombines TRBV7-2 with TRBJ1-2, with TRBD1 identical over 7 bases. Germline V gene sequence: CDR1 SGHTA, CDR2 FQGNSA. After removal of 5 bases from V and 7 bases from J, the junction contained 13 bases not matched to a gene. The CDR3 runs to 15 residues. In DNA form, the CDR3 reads TGTGCCAGCAGCGCCCACTCGACAGGGAAAGGTGGCTACACCTTC. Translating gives CASSAHSTGKGGYTF.

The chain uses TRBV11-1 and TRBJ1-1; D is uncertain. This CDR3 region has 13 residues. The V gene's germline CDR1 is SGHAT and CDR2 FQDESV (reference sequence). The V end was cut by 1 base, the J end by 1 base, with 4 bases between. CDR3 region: CASSLETNTEAFF. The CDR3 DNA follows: TGTGCCAGCAGCTTAGAGACGAACACTGAAGCTTTCTTT. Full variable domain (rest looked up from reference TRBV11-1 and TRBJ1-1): EAEVAQSPRYKITEKSQAVAFWCDPISGHATLYWYRQILGQGPELLVQFQDESVVDDSQLPKDRFSAERLKGVDSTLKIQPAELGDSAMYLCASSLETNTEAFFGQGTRLTVV.

The CDR3: CASSPGLAGGYTDTQYF. DNA for the CDR3: TGTGCCAGCAGCCCGGGACTAGCGGGGGGATACACAGATACGCAGTATTTT. The chain has TRBV7-6 and TRBJ2-3; 15 bases are a match to TRBD2. There are 17 residues in the CDR3. CDR1 and CDR2 from the germline V gene are SGHVS and FNYEAQ. Trimming at V came to 5 bases and at J to 2 bases, leaving 5 bases not matched to a gene. Full variable domain (remainder filled in from reference TRBV7-6 and TRBJ2-3): GAGVSQSPRYKVTKRGQDVALRCDPISGHVSLYWYRQALGQGPEFLTYFNYEAQQDKSGLPNDRFSAERPEGSISTLTIQRTEQRDSAMYRCASSPGLAGGYTDTQYFGPGTRLTVL.

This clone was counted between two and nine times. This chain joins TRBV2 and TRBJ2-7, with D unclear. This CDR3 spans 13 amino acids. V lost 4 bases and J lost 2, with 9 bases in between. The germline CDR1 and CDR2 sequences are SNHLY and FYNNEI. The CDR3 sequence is CASSVVSTYEQYF. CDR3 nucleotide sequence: TGTGCCAGCAGTGTTGTCAGTACCTACGAGCAGTACTTC. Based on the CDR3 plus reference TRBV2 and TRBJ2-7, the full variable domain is EPEVTQTPSHQVTQMGQEVILRCVPISNHLYFYWYRQILGQKVEFLVSFYNNEISEKSEIFDDQFSVERPDGSNFTLKIRSTKLEDSAMYFCASSVVSTYEQYFGPGTRLTVT.

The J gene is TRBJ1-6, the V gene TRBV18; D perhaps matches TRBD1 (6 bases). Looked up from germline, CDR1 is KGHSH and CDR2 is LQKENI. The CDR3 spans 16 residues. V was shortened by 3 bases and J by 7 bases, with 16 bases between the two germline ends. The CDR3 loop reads CASSPGLQGPNSPLHF. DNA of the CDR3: TGTGCCAGCTCACCCGGGCTACAGGGACCGAATTCACCCCTCCACTTT.

The CDR3 sequence: CASSLEQNTEAFF. The CDR3 DNA sequence: TGTGCCAGCAGCTTAGAACAGAACACTGAAGCTTTCTTT. The V gene is TRBV7-9, the J gene TRBJ1-1; D is undetermined. In germline, CDR1 is SEHNR, CDR2 FQNEAQ (reference sequence). Trimming shortened V by 1 base and J by 1 base, and 4 bases separated the two germline ends. The CDR3 totals 13 residues.

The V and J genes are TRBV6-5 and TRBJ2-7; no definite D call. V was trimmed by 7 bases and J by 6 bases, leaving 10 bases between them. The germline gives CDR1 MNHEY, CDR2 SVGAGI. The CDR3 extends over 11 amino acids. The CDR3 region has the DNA TGTGCCAGCATGTCCTCGGGCGAGCAGTACTTC. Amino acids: CASMSSGEQYF.